The present entry profiles one T cell receptor (beta chain) with its context. Its target is not known. Germline assignment: CDR1 SGHVT and CDR2 SQSDAQ. Trimming left V 4 bases short and J 4 bases short, with 14 bases between. This CDR3 contains 15 residues. The data stem from a study of CD8 T cells in ankylosing spondylitis. Each TCR beta library was made by quantitative 5'-RACE that incorporated molecular barcodes. TCRdb independently ran MiXCR on the 5' RACE reads; one entry per CDR3 protein. This sample has some 85,000 distinct CDR3 sequences, with around 8.3% found just once. The study's findings and limits: With a CD8+ phenotype, disease-linked clones were relatively rare in peripheral blood. Seemingly characteristic of ankylosing spondylitis blood was a TCR beta motif consisting of eight highly homologous variants. A subset of motif variants has previously been described in the synovial fluid and blood of reactive arthritis.

The chain joins TRBV7-4 to TRBJ2-1; weak D call: TRBD2 (6 bases). Sequencing input: blood, either unsorted or a sorted T cell fraction (not recorded which). This sequence was found in a male donor with ankylosing spondylitis. CDR3 amino acids: CASSSHGLPYNEQFF. CDR3 bases: TGTGCCAGCAGCTCACATGGACTACCGTACAATGAGCAGTTCTTC.